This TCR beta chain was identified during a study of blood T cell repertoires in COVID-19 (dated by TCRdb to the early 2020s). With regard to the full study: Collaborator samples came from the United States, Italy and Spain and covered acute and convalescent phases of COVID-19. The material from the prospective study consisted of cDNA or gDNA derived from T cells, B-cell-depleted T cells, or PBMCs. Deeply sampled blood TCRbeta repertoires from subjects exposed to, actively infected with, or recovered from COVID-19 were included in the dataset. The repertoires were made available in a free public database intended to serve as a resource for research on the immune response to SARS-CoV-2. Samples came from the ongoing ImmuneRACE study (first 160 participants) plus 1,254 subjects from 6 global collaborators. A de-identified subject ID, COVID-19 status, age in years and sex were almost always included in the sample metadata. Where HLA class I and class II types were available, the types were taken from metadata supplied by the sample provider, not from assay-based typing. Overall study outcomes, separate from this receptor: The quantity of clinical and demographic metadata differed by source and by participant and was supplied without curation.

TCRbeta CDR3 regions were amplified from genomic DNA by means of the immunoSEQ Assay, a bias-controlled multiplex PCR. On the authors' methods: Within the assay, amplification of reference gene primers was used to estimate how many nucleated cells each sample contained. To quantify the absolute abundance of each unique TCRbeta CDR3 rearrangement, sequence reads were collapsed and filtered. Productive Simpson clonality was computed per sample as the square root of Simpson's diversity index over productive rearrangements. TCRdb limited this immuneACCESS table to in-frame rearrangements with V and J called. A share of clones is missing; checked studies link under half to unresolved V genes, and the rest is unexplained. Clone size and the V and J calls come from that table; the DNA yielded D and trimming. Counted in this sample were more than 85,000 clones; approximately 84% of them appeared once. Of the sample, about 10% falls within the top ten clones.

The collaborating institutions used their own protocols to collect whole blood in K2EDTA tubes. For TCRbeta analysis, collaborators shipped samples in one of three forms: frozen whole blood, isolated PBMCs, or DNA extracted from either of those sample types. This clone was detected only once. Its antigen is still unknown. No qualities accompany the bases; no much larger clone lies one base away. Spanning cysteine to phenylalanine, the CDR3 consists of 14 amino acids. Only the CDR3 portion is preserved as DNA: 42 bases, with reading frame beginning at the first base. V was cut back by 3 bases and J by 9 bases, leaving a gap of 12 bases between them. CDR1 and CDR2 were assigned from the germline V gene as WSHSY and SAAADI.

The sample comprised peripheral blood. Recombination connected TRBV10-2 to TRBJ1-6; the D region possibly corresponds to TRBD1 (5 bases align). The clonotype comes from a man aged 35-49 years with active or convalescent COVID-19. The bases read TGCGCCAGCAGTGAACGAGGGAGGGGTTCACCCCTCCACTTT. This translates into CASSERGRGSPLHF.